The T cell receptor (beta chain) under discussion was sequenced for a study of CD8+CD57+ T cells in acquired aplastic anemia. Overall study: The average for DNA from sorted CD4+ and CD8+ cells was about 3.3 ug.

V was pared by 7 bases and J by 7 bases, with 4 bases of the junction left unmatched. This CDR3 contains 14 residues. Looked up from germline, CDR1 is SEHNR and CDR2 is FQNEAQ (reference sequence). Genomic DNA, the template, was used for profiling of the TCR beta VDJ and CDR3. TCRdb passed the reads through MiXCR, listing each CDR3 protein once. This table holds roughly 98,000 distinct CDR3 sequences, 55% to 70% found once. Overall study findings and caveats: Sharing between patients and controls was observed for 25 to 30 CD8+ CDR3 sequences.

Patients picked for sequencing had shown CD8+CD57+ cell expansion detected by flow cytometry. Untreated patients provided the blood samples, with no therapy given before sampling. This clonotype turned up a few times. No antigen is known for it. The TCR was taken from a human donor with aplastic anemia. The chain recombines TRBV7-9 with TRBJ2-7, with 16 bases fitting TRBD2. The sample was sorted CD4+, CD8+, or CD8+CD57+ T cells (not recorded which) from PBMCs. Here the CDR3 DNA reads TGTGCCAGCAAGGGACTAGCGGGGGGGCTTGAGCAGTACTTC. Its protein is CASKGLAGGLEQYF.